These 32 T cell receptor beta chains were sequenced from one sample in a study of a mutant IDH1 vaccine in newly diagnosed glioma. Assay: immunoSEQ multiplex PCR; the TCRdb copy retains only in-frame clones and omits some. The sample lists over 40,000 clones, 65% to 90% occurring once. No antigen has been assigned to these receptors. Time point noted: week 35, safety follow-up. Each dose delivered 300 ug of mutant IDH1 20-mer peptide subcutaneously with imiquimod. Sequenced material: PBMCs, taken from a glioma patient whose treatment included an IDH1 peptide vaccine. These receptors were obtained from a woman in her thirties or forties with glioma. Some clones in this sample may be carry-over from other donors' samples.

The chain is built from TRBV7-6 and TRBJ2-7; TRBD1 matches 8 bases. The CDR3 covers 14 residues. J gave up 4 bases and V 2 bases, and 4 bases lay outside the gene matches. Germline CDR1 reads SGHVS; CDR2 reads FNYEAQ. DNA for the CDR3: TGTGCCAGCAGCTTACCAGGGGGCTTATACGAGCAGTACTTC. Translating it yields CASSLPGGLYEQYF.

The CDR3 DNA follows: TGTGCCAGCAGCTCTGTTAGCGTGGCGTTAGGGACAGGGGAAGAAAAACTGTTTTTT. Encoded protein: CASSSVSVALGTGEEKLFF. J is TRBJ1-4 and V is TRBV7-2, with 10 bases lining up with TRBD1. CDR1 is SGHTA and CDR2 is FQGNSA in the germline V gene. Unmatched junction bases numbered 19, after V lost 4 bases and J lost 8 bases. The CDR3 extends over 19 amino acids.

The V call is TRBV25-1, the J call TRBJ2-1; D is possibly TRBD1 (5 bases). Trimming removed 1 base at V and 2 bases at J, with 15 bases between. The germline V gene encodes CDR1 MGHDK and CDR2 SYGVNS. This CDR3 is built from 17 residues. The CDR3 sequence: CASSESHRTRPYNEQFF. CDR3 in DNA: TGTGCCAGCAGTGAATCTCACAGGACGAGGCCCTACAATGAGCAGTTCTTC.

The rearrangement joins TRBV7-8 to TRBJ1-5, with 9 bases fitting TRBD1. V gave up 5 bases and J gave up 9 bases; unmatched junction bases: 8. Per germline, CDR1 SGHVS and CDR2 FQNEAQ. This CDR3 region has 14 residues. The CDR3 coding sequence is TGTGCCAGCAGCCTCCGGGACAGGGCTTTGCCCCAGCATTTT. Residues: CASSLRDRALPQHF.

This clone was recorded once. One end of the junction is discordant with germline, which a read error may explain. This rearrangement joins TRBV9 to TRBJ2-3; D is uncertain. The germline CDR1 and CDR2 sequences are SGDLS and YYNGEE. The CDR3 extends over 12 amino acids. The CDR3 DNA reads TGTGCCAGCGGCGTTAGCACAGATACGCAGTATTTT. Protein: CASGVSTDTQYF. Full variable domain (remainder filled in from reference TRBV9 and TRBJ2-3): DSGVTQTPKHLITATGQRVTLRCSPRSGDLSVYWYQQSLDQGLQFLIQYYNGEERAKGNILERFSAQQFPDLHSELNLSSLELGDSALYFCASGVSTDTQYFGPGTRLTVL.

The rearrangement uses TRBV2 and TRBJ2-7; TRBD2 is a possible D gene (5 bases). The CDR3 loop spans 13 amino acids. CDR1 SNHLY and CDR2 FYNNEI come from the germline V gene. Trimming shortened V by 7 bases and J by 0 bases, and 10 bases separated the two germline ends. The CDR3 sequence is CASTLTTSYEQYF. The CDR3 coding sequence is TGTGCCAGCACACTGACTACCTCCTACGAGCAGTACTTC.

This chain links TRBV7-2 with TRBJ2-6; possible D gene TRBD2, 5 bases. The V gene's germline CDR1 is SGHTA and CDR2 FQGNSA. Trimming pared 7 bases from V and 0 bases from J, leaving 16 bases between. The CDR3 has 17 amino acids. CDR3 nucleotide sequence: TGTGCCAGCACACCGGGAAGCTGGAGCTCTGGGGCCAACGTCCTGACTTTC. This translates into CASTPGSWSSGANVLTF.

The chain carries TRBV19 and TRBJ1-5, with D possibly TRBD1 on 5 matching bases. V shed 7 bases and J shed 1 base, with 14 bases lying between them. The germline V gene encodes CDR1 LNHDA and CDR2 SQIVND (reference sequence). This CDR3 comprises 15 residues. CDR3 sequence (DNA): TGTGCCAGTACCGAGTACGGGGACAGCAATCAGCCCCAGCATTTT. It specifies CASTEYGDSNQPQHF.

The count of this clone is one. The rearrangement uses TRBV19 and TRBJ1-1; 8 nucleotides align to TRBD1. Trimming took 10 bases from V and 4 from J; bases not matched to a gene: 8. Germline assignment: CDR1 LNHDA and CDR2 SQIVND (reference sequence). The CDR3 is made up of 13 amino acids. The CDR3, as DNA: TGTGCCATCGGACAGGGCGGTGGCACTGAAGCTTTCTTT. Amino acid sequence: CAIGQGGGTEAFF.

The V gene is TRBV7-6, the J gene TRBJ1-5; D is ambiguous. This CDR3 has 15 residues. V shed 4 bases and J shed 3 bases, with 13 bases lying between them. CDR1 SGHVS and CDR2 FNYEAQ come from the germline V gene. CDR3 loop: CASSYGSGVNQPQHF. As DNA, the CDR3 is TGTGCCAGCAGCTATGGGTCGGGAGTCAATCAGCCCCAGCATTTT.

This sequence joins TRBV18 and TRBJ2-3; 11 positions agree with TRBD2. CDR1 and CDR2 from the germline V gene are KGHSH and LQKENI. The CDR3 loop spans 17 amino acids. With 4 bases clipped from V and 2 bases from J, the junction kept 8 bases outside the gene matches. The CDR3 DNA is TGTGCCAGCTCACAAGGGACTAGCGGACAAGTCACAGATACGCAGTATTTT. Translating gives CASSQGTSGQVTDTQYF.

This chain links TRBV28 with TRBJ2-5, with unresolved D. V shed 5 bases and J shed 3 bases, with 7 bases lying between them. This CDR3 spans 12 amino acids. Per the germline V gene, CDR1 is MDHEN and CDR2 is SYDVKM. This CDR3 is CASSQAEETQYF. The CDR3 DNA follows: TGTGCCAGCAGTCAGGCGGAAGAGACCCAGTACTTC. The complete variable domain, with remaining parts taken from reference TRBV28 and TRBJ2-5, reads DVKVTQSSRYLVKRTGEKVFLECVQDMDHENMFWYRQDPGLGLRLIYFSYDVKMKEKGDIPEGYSVSREKKERFSLILESASTNQTSMYLCASSQAEETQYFGPGTRLLVL.

The J gene is TRBJ2-2, the V gene TRBV25-1, with D unclear. V was shortened by 3 bases and J by 0 bases, with 8 bases between the two germline ends. CDR1 is MGHDK and CDR2 is SYGVNS in the germline V gene. This CDR3 is 15 amino acids long. CDR3 sequence: CASSEPRSNTGELFF. The CDR3, as DNA: TGTGCCAGCAGTGAGCCCAGATCGAACACCGGGGAGCTGTTTTTT.

The V gene is TRBV4-2, the J gene TRBJ1-3; tentatively, D is TRBD1 (5 bases). Germline-derived CDR1 and CDR2 are LGHNA and YNFKEQ. Trimming stripped 0 bases from V and 3 bases from J, with 12 bases between. This CDR3 region has 16 residues. The chain's CDR3 is CASSQEYRSLGNTIYF. The CDR3, as DNA: TGTGCCAGCAGCCAAGAGTACAGGTCCCTTGGAAACACCATATATTTT.

The chain recombines TRBV27 with TRBJ2-2; D not resolved. CDR3 size: 11 residues. Trimming left V 2 bases short and J 5 bases short, with 0 bases between. The V gene's germline CDR1 is MNHEY and CDR2 SMNVEV (reference sequence). The CDR3 DNA sequence: TGTGCCAGCAGTTTAACCGGGGAGCTGTTTTTT. It translates to CASSLTGELFF.

This chain connects TRBV14 to TRBJ1-2, with D maybe TRBD1 (5 bases). The germline gives CDR1 SGHDN, CDR2 FVKESK. V lost 0 bases and J lost 8, with 10 bases in between. The CDR3 length is 13 residues. This chain's CDR3 is CASSQELGTGYTF. The DNA of the CDR3 is TGTGCCAGCAGCCAAGAGTTGGGGACCGGCTACACCTTC.

The chain combines TRBV6-1 with TRBJ2-7, with 8 bases matching TRBD2. Germline V lookup: CDR1 MNHNS, CDR2 SASEGT. V shed 3 bases and J 2 bases; nucleotides not matched to a gene: 9. There are 16 residues in the CDR3. CDR3 amino acids: CASSESAGALTYEQYF. The CDR3 nucleotides are TGTGCCAGCAGTGAGTCAGCGGGGGCGCTGACCTACGAGCAGTACTTC.

This chain uses TRBV19 with TRBJ1-5, with TRBD1 as a possible D gene (5 bases). The CDR3 totals 18 residues. The germline V gene encodes CDR1 LNHDA and CDR2 SQIVND (reference sequence). V was shortened by 3 bases and J by 0 bases, with 18 bases between the two germline ends. CDR3 region: CASSISPTGVGSNQPQHF. The CDR3, as DNA: TGTGCCAGTAGTATTTCCCCAACAGGCGTGGGTAGCAATCAGCCCCAGCATTTT. The full variable domain, completed using reference TRBV19 and TRBJ1-5, is DGGITQSPKYLFRKEGQNVTLSCEQNLNHDAMYWYRQDPGQGLRLIYYSQIVNDFQKGDIAEGYSVSREKKESFPLTVTSAQKNPTAFYLCASSISPTGVGSNQPQHFGDGTRLSIL.

The chain combines TRBV5-1 with TRBJ2-1; D is unclear. There are 13 residues in the CDR3. Germline lookup yields CDR1 SGHRS and CDR2 YFSETQ. Trimming left V 0 bases short and J 4 bases short, with 5 bases between. The CDR3 loop reads CASSLGVYNEQFF. The CDR3 DNA reads as TGCGCCAGCAGCTTGGGGGTATACAATGAGCAGTTCTTC. The full variable domain, completed using reference TRBV5-1 and TRBJ2-1, is KAGVTQTPRYLIKTRGQQVTLSCSPISGHRSVSWYQQTPGQGLQFLFEYFSETQRNKGNFPGRFSGRQFSNSRSEMNVSTLELGDSALYLCASSLGVYNEQFFGPGTRLTVL.

The gene calls are TRBV25-1 and TRBJ2-1; possible D gene TRBD2, 5 bases. This CDR3 is built from 12 residues. Per germline, CDR1 MGHDK and CDR2 SYGVNS. Between the trimmed V and J ends, which lost 6 bases and 12 bases, there was a span of 15 bases. The CDR3 sequence: CASRLPVGGQFF. CDR3 DNA sequence: TGTGCCAGCAGACTACCCGTTGGAGGGCAGTTCTTC.

V and J are TRBV5-1 and TRBJ2-1, with D perhaps being TRBD1 or TRBD2 (5 bases each). Per the germline V gene, CDR1 is SGHRS and CDR2 is YFSETQ. This CDR3 has 15 amino acids. Trimming left V 0 bases short and J 2 bases short, with 9 bases between. For the CDR3, the DNA is TGCGCCAGCAGCTTGGGGGGGAGCACCTACAATGAGCAGTTCTTC. Its translation is CASSLGGSTYNEQFF.

V gene TRBV29-1 combines with J gene TRBJ2-5; 7 bases map to TRBD2. The CDR3 length is 12 residues. Looked up from germline, CDR1 is SQVTM and CDR2 is ANQGSEA. V trimming: 6 bases; J trimming: 5 bases; junction bases outside the gene matches: 6. This CDR3 reads CSVQRGGETQYF. DNA for the CDR3: TGCAGCGTCCAGCGGGGAGGGGAGACCCAGTACTTC.

The chain links TRBV9 to TRBJ1-2, with D possibly being TRBD1 (5 bases). In germline, CDR1 is SGDLS, CDR2 YYNGEE. The CDR3 consists of 19 residues. The V end lost 4 bases, the J end lost 4 bases, and 29 bases lay between the germline ends. The CDR3 nucleotides are TGTGCCAGCAGCCACGCCACTACTGACAGCGCCCCTATACTCTATGGCTACACCTTC. This encodes CASSHATTDSAPILYGYTF. Full variable domain (outside the CDR3, taken from reference TRBV9 and TRBJ1-2): DSGVTQTPKHLITATGQRVTLRCSPRSGDLSVYWYQQSLDQGLQFLIQYYNGEERAKGNILERFSAQQFPDLHSELNLSSLELGDSALYFCASSHATTDSAPILYGYTFGSGTRLTVV.

The chain combines TRBV5-4 with TRBJ2-1; tentatively, D is TRBD2 (5 bases). Germline CDR1 and CDR2: SGHNT and YYREEE (reference sequence). Trimming removed 7 bases from V and 7 bases from J, with 15 bases in between. This CDR3 comprises 13 residues. CDR3 sequence (DNA): TGTGCCAGCGGGAGAGTGAATCTGAATGAGCAGTTCTTC. This codes for CASGRVNLNEQFF.

This clone occurred a few times. This chain connects TRBV10-3 to TRBJ1-1; a weak D match, TRBD1 (6 bases). Germline assignment: CDR1 ENHRY and CDR2 SYGVKD. V dropped 3 bases and J dropped 4 bases, with 15 bases sitting between them. This CDR3 region has 15 residues. The CDR3 nucleotides are TGTGCCATCAGTGAAGAGACAGGCTGGAGCACTGAAGCTTTCTTT. This codes for CAISEETGWSTEAFF.

The chain employs TRBV9 and TRBJ1-6; 7 positions match TRBD1. Germline V lookup: CDR1 SGDLS, CDR2 YYNGEE. V trimming: 5 bases; J trimming: 5 bases; junction bases outside the gene matches: 7. The CDR3 consists of 15 residues. CDR3 coding DNA: TGTGCCAGCAGTCTTAATACAGGGGATAATTCACCCCTCCACTTT. It encodes CASSLNTGDNSPLHF.

This clone is a singleton in its sample. The chain combines TRBV28 with TRBJ2-6; D may be TRBD2 (9 bases). Trimming took 1 base from V and 0 from J, leaving 22 bases between them. Germline CDR1 MDHEN, CDR2 SYDVKM. The length of the CDR3 is 21 residues. As DNA, the CDR3 is TGTGCCAGCAGTTTATACAGGGGGATAGCGGGAGCGAGCTCTGGGGCCAACGTCCTGACTTTC. This codes for CASSLYRGIAGASSGANVLTF. The entire variable domain, with the rest obtained from reference TRBV28 and TRBJ2-6, is as follows: DVKVTQSSRYLVKRTGEKVFLECVQDMDHENMFWYRQDPGLGLRLIYFSYDVKMKEKGDIPEGYSVSREKKERFSLILESASTNQTSMYLCASSLYRGIAGASSGANVLTFGAGSRLTVL.

The V and J genes are TRBV10-3 and TRBJ2-7; D is perhaps TRBD2 (6 bases). Looked up from germline, CDR1 is ENHRY and CDR2 is SYGVKD. The length of the CDR3 is 14 residues. Trimming stripped 8 bases from V and 7 bases from J, with 21 bases between. CDR3 amino acids: CAIGGVAQPPEQYF. In DNA form, the CDR3 reads TGTGCCATCGGAGGGGTAGCGCAACCCCCAGAGCAGTACTTC.

The gene calls are TRBV4-1 and TRBJ1-2; the D gene is possibly TRBD1 (6 bases). Germline assignment: CDR1 MGHRA and CDR2 YSYEKL. Between the trimmed V and J ends, which lost 1 base and 5 bases, there was a span of 11 bases. CDR3 length equals 14 residues. The CDR3 is CASSQALGGYGYTF. For the CDR3, the DNA is TGCGCCAGCAGCCAAGCTCTAGGGGGTTATGGCTACACCTTC.

The chain uses TRBV7-2 and TRBJ2-3; 8 bases agree with TRBD2. This CDR3 region has 15 residues. The V and J ends lost 2 bases and 5 bases, in that order; junction bases with no gene match: 6. Germline V gives CDR1 SGHTA, CDR2 FQGNSA. The CDR3: CASSLRSRGGDTQYF. In DNA, the CDR3 is TGTGCCAGCAGCTTACGGAGTCGGGGGGGAGATACGCAGTATTTT. Variable domain in full (rest from reference TRBV7-2 and TRBJ2-3): GAGVSQSPSNKVTEKGKDVELRCDPISGHTALYWYRQSLGQGLEFLIYFQGNSAPDKSGLPSDRFSAERTGGSVSTLTIQRTQQEDSAVYLCASSLRSRGGDTQYFGPGTRLTVL.

The chain is built from TRBV5-4 and TRBJ2-2, with TRBD2 matching over 8 bases. Germline CDR1 and CDR2: SGHNT and YYREEE (reference sequence). The CDR3 length is 15 residues. V shed 5 bases and J 2 bases; nucleotides not matched to a gene: 5. The CDR3 coding sequence is TGTGCCAGCAGACCCGGGACTAGTAACACCGGGGAGCTGTTTTTT. Amino acids: CASRPGTSNTGELFF.

A single count supports this clone. The chain links TRBV5-1 to TRBJ2-1, with 10 bases that match TRBD2. V lost 0 bases to trimming and J lost 6 bases; unmatched junction nucleotides: 3. Germline V lookup: CDR1 SGHRS, CDR2 YFSETQ. The CDR3 extends over 15 amino acids. This chain's CDR3 is CASSLAASGSNEQFF. For the CDR3, the DNA is TGCGCCAGCAGCTTGGCGGCTAGCGGGAGCAATGAGCAGTTCTTC.